This is a list of T cell receptor beta chains from one sample in a study of shared clonotypes between healthy human individuals. Data came from immunoSEQ multiplex PCR; TCRdb stores just in-frame clones and leaves some out. The profile covers roughly 2.2 million clones, with around 90% appearing a single time and around 0.4% taken by the ten largest. The sequencing input was naive CD4+ T cells from PBMCs. These receptors were obtained from a man aged 18 to 30 in good health. Some clones in this sample may be carry-over from other donors' samples. The CDR3 runs from the conserved cysteine through the conserved F or W. Each record gives: V gene, clone size, J gene, D gene, CDR3 protein, CDR3 DNA. The D gene is left open where the match is weak. Not all rows give a size; the values are once, few, many and, for expanded clones, a class.

v_call: TRBV6-1; clone_size: -; j_call: TRBJ2-1; d_call: -; cdr3_aa: CASSRGQYNEQFF; cdr3_nt: TGTGCCAGCAGTAGAGGACAGTACAATGAGCAGTTCTTC
v_call: TRBV7-2; clone_size: -; j_call: TRBJ2-2; d_call: TRBD2; cdr3_aa: CASSDRPGREAGGELFF; cdr3_nt: TGTGCCAGCAGCGACCGGCCTGGGCGGGAGGCGGGCGGGGAGCTGTTTTTT
v_call: TRBV11-3; clone_size: -; j_call: TRBJ2-7; d_call: TRBD1; cdr3_aa: CASSLRGGHEQYF; cdr3_nt: TGTGCCAGCAGCCTTCGAGGGGGCCACGAGCAGTACTTC
v_call: TRBV5-1; clone_size: -; j_call: TRBJ2-5; d_call: TRBD2; cdr3_aa: CASSSDPGGQTQYF; cdr3_nt: TGCGCCAGCAGCTCCGACCCGGGAGGTCAGACCCAGTACTTC
v_call: TRBV5-6; clone_size: once; j_call: TRBJ1-6; d_call: -; cdr3_aa: CASSLSNRNSPLHF; cdr3_nt: TGTGCCAGCAGCTTATCGAACAGAAATTCACCCCTCCACTTT
v_call: TRBV5-1; clone_size: -; j_call: TRBJ1-5; d_call: -; cdr3_aa: CASSFRGGGNQPQHF; cdr3_nt: TGCGCCAGCAGCTTCAGAGGGGGTGGCAATCAGCCCCAGCATTTT
v_call: TRBV14; clone_size: -; j_call: TRBJ2-2; d_call: TRBD1; cdr3_aa: CASSLRTGGVANTGELFF; cdr3_nt: TGTGCCAGCAGCCTTAGGACAGGGGGAGTAGCGAACACCGGGGAGCTGTTTTTT
v_call: TRBV18; clone_size: -; j_call: TRBJ2-3; d_call: -; cdr3_aa: CASSPGGSAADTQYF; cdr3_nt: TGTGCCAGCTCACCGGGTGGATCGGCTGCAGATACGCAGTATTTT
v_call: TRBV27; clone_size: -; j_call: TRBJ2-7; d_call: -; cdr3_aa: CASSFGTTGTYEQYF; cdr3_nt: TGTGCCAGCAGTTTCGGTACCACGGGCACCTACGAGCAGTACTTC
v_call: TRBV19; clone_size: -; j_call: TRBJ1-3; d_call: TRBD1; cdr3_aa: CASSTTGTGNTIYF; cdr3_nt: TGTGCCAGTAGTACGACAGGGACTGGAAACACCATATATTTT
v_call: TRBV5-1; clone_size: -; j_call: TRBJ2-3; d_call: -; cdr3_aa: CASSSLESTDTQYF; cdr3_nt: TGCGCCAGCAGCTCCCTGGAGAGCACAGATACGCAGTATTTT
v_call: TRBV29-1; clone_size: -; j_call: TRBJ1-1; d_call: -; cdr3_aa: CSVGDTEAFF; cdr3_nt: TGCAGCGTTGGGGACACTGAAGCTTTCTTT
v_call: TRBV11-3; clone_size: -; j_call: TRBJ2-3; d_call: -; cdr3_aa: CASSYVPDTQYF; cdr3_nt: TGTGCCAGCAGCTACGTCCCCGATACGCAGTATTTT
v_call: TRBV18; clone_size: -; j_call: TRBJ1-5; d_call: -; cdr3_aa: CASSPPGGGNQPQHF; cdr3_nt: TGTGCCAGCTCACCACCGGGGGGGGGCAATCAGCCCCAGCATTTT
v_call: TRBV5-4; clone_size: -; j_call: TRBJ1-1; d_call: TRBD1; cdr3_aa: CASSFSRGDTEAFF; cdr3_nt: TGTGCCAGCAGCTTTTCCAGGGGGGACACTGAAGCTTTCTTT
v_call: TRBV6-5; clone_size: -; j_call: TRBJ2-3; d_call: -; cdr3_aa: CASSRRETTDTQYF; cdr3_nt: TGTGCCAGCAGTCGGCGGGAAACGACAGATACGCAGTATTTT
v_call: TRBV5-8; clone_size: -; j_call: TRBJ1-3; d_call: -; cdr3_aa: CASSLDLGNTIYF; cdr3_nt: TGTGCCAGCAGCTTGGATTTGGGAAACACCATATATTTT
v_call: TRBV9; clone_size: -; j_call: TRBJ1-5; d_call: -; cdr3_aa: CASSVEPSNQPQHF; cdr3_nt: TGTGCCAGCAGCGTAGAACCTAGCAATCAGCCCCAGCATTTT
v_call: TRBV7-2; clone_size: -; j_call: TRBJ2-3; d_call: -; cdr3_aa: CASSLGGVQGISTQYF; cdr3_nt: TGTGCCAGCAGCTTAGGAGGAGTCCAGGGAATTTCTACGCAGTATTTT
v_call: TRBV6-1; clone_size: -; j_call: TRBJ2-5; d_call: -; cdr3_aa: CASRLGASETQYF; cdr3_nt: TGTGCCAGCCGCCTGGGTGCGTCTGAGACCCAGTACTTC
v_call: TRBV30; clone_size: few; j_call: TRBJ1-2; d_call: -; cdr3_aa: CAWSRRQANYGYTF; cdr3_nt: TGTGCCTGGAGTAGGCGACAGGCTAACTATGGCTACACCTTC
v_call: TRBV30; clone_size: -; j_call: TRBJ1-1; d_call: -; cdr3_aa: CAWSVTFTEAFF; cdr3_nt: TGTGCCTGGAGTGTTACCTTCACTGAAGCTTTCTTT
v_call: TRBV19; clone_size: -; j_call: TRBJ1-5; d_call: -; cdr3_aa: CASSISVGRGEQPQHF; cdr3_nt: TGTGCCAGTAGTATATCGGTCGGGAGAGGAGAACAGCCCCAGCATTTT
v_call: TRBV5-1; clone_size: -; j_call: TRBJ2-5; d_call: -; cdr3_aa: CASSLMLVGETQYF; cdr3_nt: TGCGCCAGCAGCTTGATGCTAGTAGGAGAGACCCAGTACTTC
v_call: TRBV5-4; clone_size: -; j_call: TRBJ2-5; d_call: -; cdr3_aa: CASSLALGEQETQYF; cdr3_nt: TGTGCCAGCAGCTTGGCTCTGGGAGAGCAAGAGACCCAGTACTTC
v_call: TRBV28; clone_size: -; j_call: TRBJ2-7; d_call: -; cdr3_aa: CASVKGGAYSSYEQYF; cdr3_nt: TGTGCCAGCGTAAAGGGGGGGGCGTATTCCTCCTACGAGCAGTACTTC
v_call: TRBV5-1; clone_size: -; j_call: TRBJ2-5; d_call: TRBD2; cdr3_aa: CASSPGTSGRAGETQYF; cdr3_nt: TGCGCCAGCAGCCCCGGGACTAGCGGGAGGGCCGGAGAGACCCAGTACTTC
v_call: TRBV6-5; clone_size: -; j_call: TRBJ1-4; d_call: -; cdr3_aa: CASSPRTLRGSLFF; cdr3_nt: TGTGCCAGCAGCCCCCGAACCCTCCGGGGGAGCCTGTTTTTT
v_call: TRBV2; clone_size: -; j_call: TRBJ2-7; d_call: TRBD1; cdr3_aa: CASSITGQGWYEQYF; cdr3_nt: TGTGCCAGCAGTATAACGGGACAGGGTTGGTACGAGCAGTACTTC
v_call: TRBV11-2; clone_size: -; j_call: TRBJ1-1; d_call: -; cdr3_aa: CASSLDSPNTEAFF; cdr3_nt: TGTGCCAGCAGCTTAGATTCCCCGAACACTGAAGCTTTCTTT
v_call: TRBV10-3; clone_size: -; j_call: TRBJ2-1; d_call: -; cdr3_aa: CAIARPGYNEQFF; cdr3_nt: TGTGCCATAGCCCGGCCTGGGTACAATGAGCAGTTCTTC